This T cell receptor beta chain comes out of a study of CD8 T cells in ankylosing spondylitis. TCRdb reanalysed the 5' RACE reads using MiXCR and keeps one entry per CDR3 protein. This repertoire shows some 250,000 distinct CDR3 sequences, about 11% found once; its top ten account for less than 7%. This clonotype was detected only a few times. Sequencing was done on a sample of blood, either unsorted or a sorted T cell fraction (not recorded which). The receptor's source is a male donor with ankylosing spondylitis or in good health (not recorded which).

The CDR3: CASSLSGVIETQYF. Here the CDR3 DNA reads TGTGCCAGCAGCTTATCGGGAGTCATAGAGACCCAGTACTTC. The rearrangement links TRBV7-2 to TRBJ2-5; TRBD2 is a possible D gene (6 bases). The CDR3 is 14 residues long. Trimming left V 2 bases short and J 4 bases short, with 11 bases between. Germline CDR1 SGHTA, CDR2 FQGNSA.